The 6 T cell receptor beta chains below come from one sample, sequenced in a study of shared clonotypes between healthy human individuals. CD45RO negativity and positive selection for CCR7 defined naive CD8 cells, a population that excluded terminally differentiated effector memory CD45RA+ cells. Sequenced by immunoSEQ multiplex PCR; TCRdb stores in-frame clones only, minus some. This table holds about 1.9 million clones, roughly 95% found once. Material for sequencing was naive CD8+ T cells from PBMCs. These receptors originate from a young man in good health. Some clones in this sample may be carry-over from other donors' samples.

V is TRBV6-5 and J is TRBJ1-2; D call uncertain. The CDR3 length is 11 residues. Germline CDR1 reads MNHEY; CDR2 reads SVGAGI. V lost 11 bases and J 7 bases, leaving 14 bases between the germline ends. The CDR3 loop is CAAEHPAGYTF. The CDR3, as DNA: TGTGCCGCGGAGCACCCGGCTGGCTACACCTTC.

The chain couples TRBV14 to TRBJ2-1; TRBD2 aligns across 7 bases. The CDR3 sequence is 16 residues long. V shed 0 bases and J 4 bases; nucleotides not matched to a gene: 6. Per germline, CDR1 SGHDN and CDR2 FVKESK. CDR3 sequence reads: CASSQDSSGPYNEQFF. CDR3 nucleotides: TGTGCCAGCAGCCAAGATAGTAGCGGGCCTTACAATGAGCAGTTCTTC.

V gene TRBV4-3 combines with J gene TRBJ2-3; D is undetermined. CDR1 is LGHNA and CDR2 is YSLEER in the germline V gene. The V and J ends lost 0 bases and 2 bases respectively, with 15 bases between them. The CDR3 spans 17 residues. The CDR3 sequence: CASSQDRQTLNTDTQYF. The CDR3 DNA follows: TGCGCCAGCAGCCAAGATCGCCAGACCCTTAACACAGATACGCAGTATTTT.

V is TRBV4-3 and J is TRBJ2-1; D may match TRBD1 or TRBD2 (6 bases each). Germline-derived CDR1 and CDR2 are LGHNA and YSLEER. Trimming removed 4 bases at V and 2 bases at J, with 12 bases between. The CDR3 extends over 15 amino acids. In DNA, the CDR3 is TGCGCCAGCAGCCCCACAGGGAGGACCTACAATGAGCAGTTCTTC. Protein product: CASSPTGRTYNEQFF.

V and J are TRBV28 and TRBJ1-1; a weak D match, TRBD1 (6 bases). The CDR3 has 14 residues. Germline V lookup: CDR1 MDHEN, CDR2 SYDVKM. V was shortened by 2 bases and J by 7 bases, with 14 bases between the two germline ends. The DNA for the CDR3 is TGTGCCAGCAGTTTACCCGGGGGGCTGGGTGAAGCTTTCTTT. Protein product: CASSLPGGLGEAFF.

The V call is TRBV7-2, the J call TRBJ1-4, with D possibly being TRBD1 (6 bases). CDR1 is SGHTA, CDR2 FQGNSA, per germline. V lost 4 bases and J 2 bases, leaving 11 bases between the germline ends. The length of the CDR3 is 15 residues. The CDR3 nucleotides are TGTGCCAGCAGCTCCTGGGGGCGGACTAATGAAAAACTGTTTTTT. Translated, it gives CASSSWGRTNEKLFF.